This is a list of T cell receptor beta chains from one sample in a study of blood T cells in healthy people across ages. Each CDR3 protein gets one entry after TCRdb re-called the 5' RACE reads with MiXCR. Among under 700,000 distinct CDR3 sequences, about 25% were seen once, and the ten largest hold less than 9%. The sample was also linked to a second study, of T cells of mothers and their children.

The source material was blood. The receptor source for this set is a boy between 10 and 17 years old in good health. Both conserved end residues are part of each CDR3. The D gene is left open where the match is weak. A clone size is listed for some rows: how often the clone was seen (once, few, many), or a class if it is expanded.

j_call: TRBJ2-1; d_call: .; clone_size: few; v_call: TRBV12-3/TRBV12-4; cdr3_aa: CASSLVAHNEQFF; cdr3_nt: TGTGCCAGCAGTTTGGTCGCACACAATGAGCAGTTCTTC
j_call: TRBJ2-1; d_call: .; clone_size: few; v_call: TRBV7-2; cdr3_aa: CASTFRLGDSARYYEQFF; cdr3_nt: TGTGCCAGCACCTTCCGCTTGGGCGACTCGGCGCGTTATTATGAGCAGTTCTTC
j_call: TRBJ2-3; d_call: .; clone_size: few; v_call: TRBV6-2/TRBV6-3; cdr3_aa: CASSPALRATDTQYF; cdr3_nt: TGTGCCAGCAGCCCCGCTCTGCGGGCCACAGATACGCAGTATTTT
j_call: TRBJ1-2; d_call: TRBD1; clone_size: few; v_call: TRBV11-1; cdr3_aa: CASSAQTGDYGYTF; cdr3_nt: TGTGCCAGCAGCGCACAGACAGGGGACTATGGCTACACCTTC
j_call: TRBJ1-4; d_call: TRBD1; clone_size: few; v_call: TRBV24-1; cdr3_aa: CATSDATGTTTNEKLFF; cdr3_nt: TGTGCCACCAGTGACGCGACAGGGACCACAACTAATGAAAAACTGTTTTTT
j_call: TRBJ2-5; d_call: .; clone_size: .; v_call: TRBV7-9; cdr3_aa: CASSRTPAGLETQYF; cdr3_nt: TGTGCCAGCAGCCGGACTCCTGCTGGACTTGAGACCCAGTACTTC
j_call: TRBJ1-1; d_call: TRBD1; clone_size: .; v_call: TRBV18; cdr3_aa: CASSPNDRAIMNTEAFF; cdr3_nt: TGTGCCAGCTCACCCAATGACAGGGCGATCATGAACACTGAAGCTTTCTTT
j_call: TRBJ2-7; d_call: TRBD2; clone_size: few; v_call: TRBV10-3; cdr3_aa: CAISDSGTSGSYEQYF; cdr3_nt: TGTGCCATCAGTGACTCCGGGACTAGCGGATCCTACGAGCAGTACTTC
j_call: TRBJ2-3; d_call: TRBD1; clone_size: .; v_call: TRBV29-1; cdr3_aa: CSVVAGTDADTQYF; cdr3_nt: TGCAGCGTTGTCGCCGGGACAGATGCAGATACGCAGTATTTT
j_call: TRBJ2-1; d_call: .; clone_size: .; v_call: TRBV4-1; cdr3_aa: CASSQGGRGSATYNEQFF; cdr3_nt: TGCGCCAGCAGCCAAGGGGGCAGGGGTAGCGCGACCTACAATGAGCAGTTCTTC
j_call: TRBJ1-1; d_call: .; clone_size: .; v_call: TRBV11-2; cdr3_aa: CASSVRDTEAFF; cdr3_nt: TGTGCCAGCAGCGTCCGGGACACCGAAGCTTTCTTT
j_call: TRBJ2-7; d_call: .; clone_size: .; v_call: TRBV28; cdr3_aa: CASSLGGQAYEQYF; cdr3_nt: TGTGCCAGCAGTTTAGGGGGACAAGCCTACGAGCAGTACTTC
j_call: TRBJ2-1; d_call: .; clone_size: .; v_call: TRBV5-1; cdr3_aa: CASSEPGVNEQFF; cdr3_nt: TGCGCCAGCAGCGAACCAGGGGTAAATGAGCAGTTCTTC
j_call: TRBJ2-3; d_call: .; clone_size: many; v_call: TRBV4-3; cdr3_aa: CASSQDLTSGTQYF; cdr3_nt: TGCGCCAGCAGCCAAGATCTGACATCGGGTACGCAGTATTTT
j_call: TRBJ2-7; d_call: TRBD1; clone_size: .; v_call: TRBV12-3/TRBV12-4; cdr3_aa: CASATGTGSYEQYF; cdr3_nt: TGTGCCAGCGCGACCGGGACAGGGAGCTACGAGCAGTACTTC
j_call: TRBJ2-1; d_call: .; clone_size: once; v_call: TRBV9; cdr3_aa: CASSSPWQDEQFF; cdr3_nt: TGTGCCAGCAGCTCCCCCTGGCAGGATGAGCAGTTCTTC
j_call: TRBJ1-1; d_call: .; clone_size: .; v_call: TRBV6-5; cdr3_aa: CASSTPYTEAFF; cdr3_nt: TGTGCCAGCAGTACCCCTTACACTGAAGCTTTCTTT
j_call: TRBJ2-4; d_call: .; clone_size: .; v_call: TRBV20-1; cdr3_aa: CSAISSGAGKNIQYF; cdr3_nt: TGCAGTGCTATCTCAAGCGGAGCGGGCAAAAACATTCAGTACTTC
j_call: TRBJ2-7; d_call: .; clone_size: once; v_call: TRBV7-2; cdr3_aa: CASSFQIADEQYF; cdr3_nt: TGTGCCAGCAGCTTCCAAATAGCCGACGAGCAGTACTTC
j_call: TRBJ2-1; d_call: .; clone_size: .; v_call: TRBV6-5; cdr3_aa: CASSYLYDNEQSF; cdr3_nt: TGTGCCAGCAGTTACTTATATGACAATGAGCAGTCCTTC
j_call: TRBJ2-5; d_call: .; clone_size: .; v_call: TRBV30; cdr3_aa: CAWSGPTRETQYF; cdr3_nt: TGTGCCTGGAGTGGCCCGACGCGGGAGACCCAGTACTTC
j_call: TRBJ2-5; d_call: TRBD1; clone_size: .; v_call: TRBV7-9; cdr3_aa: CASSSGTGRETQYF; cdr3_nt: TGTGCCAGCAGCTCCGGGACAGGGCGTGAGACCCAGTACTTC
j_call: TRBJ2-5; d_call: .; clone_size: many; v_call: TRBV18; cdr3_aa: CASSPGLGETQYF; cdr3_nt: TGTGCCAGCTCACCAGGCCTTGGAGAGACCCAGTACTTC
j_call: TRBJ1-5; d_call: .; clone_size: few; v_call: TRBV2; cdr3_aa: CASNGGARNQPQHF; cdr3_nt: TGTGCCAGCAATGGGGGGGCGCGCAATCAGCCCCAGCATTTT
j_call: TRBJ2-7; d_call: TRBD1; clone_size: many; v_call: TRBV20-1; cdr3_aa: CSVPGQGRYEQYF; cdr3_nt: TGCAGTGTCCCGGGACAGGGAAGATACGAGCAGTACTTC
j_call: TRBJ1-3; d_call: .; clone_size: .; v_call: TRBV6-1; cdr3_aa: CASKGAYERNSGNTIYF; cdr3_nt: TGTGCCAGCAAAGGAGCATACGAAAGGAACTCTGGAAACACCATATATTTT
j_call: TRBJ1-2; d_call: TRBD1; clone_size: .; v_call: TRBV7-8; cdr3_aa: CASSLNDRGGYGYTF; cdr3_nt: TGTGCCAGCAGCTTAAACGACAGGGGGGGGTATGGCTACACCTTC
j_call: TRBJ2-1; d_call: .; clone_size: .; v_call: TRBV12-3/TRBV12-4; cdr3_aa: CASSPTGSLGPYNEQFF; cdr3_nt: TGTGCCAGCAGCCCAACTGGCTCACTGGGACCCTACAATGAGCAGTTCTTC